Following are 7 T cell receptor beta chains from one sample sequenced in a study of blood T cells in healthy people across ages (dated by TCRdb to between 2015 and 2017). Libraries were made using 5' RACE. Data came from an Illumina HiSeq 2500. The second PCR ran for about 6 to 12 cycles and used a J-beta primer mix along with a sample-barcoded 5' primer. TCRdb cleaned the public reads at Q25 with fastp, built clones with MiXCR and kept in-frame beta chains. Rows matching on CDR3 protein sequence are summarized as one entry with the most common DNA and genes. The sample has roughly 2 million distinct CDR3 sequences on record, 49% of them singletons. Around 2.1% of the sample is taken by the ten largest. Sequences were obtained from blood. These receptors were collected from a woman aged 40 to 50 in good health.

With regard to this clonotype: A much more abundant neighbour one base away suggests this may be a read error. DNA of the CDR3: TGTGCCGGCAGCTTGTGGCGGGGGGGCACAGATACGCAGTATTTT. Protein: CAGSLWRGGTDTQYF. The chain couples TRBV7-2 to TRBJ2-3; 8 bases agree with TRBD2. CDR1 and CDR2 (germline): SGHTA, FQGNSA. There are 15 residues in the CDR3.

This rearrangement joins TRBV13 to TRBJ2-1, with TRBD2 identical over 7 bases. This CDR3 comprises 16 residues. V shed 2 bases and J 0 bases; nucleotides not matched to a gene: 4. The germline V gene has CDR1 PRHDT and CDR2 FYEKMQ (reference sequence). Here the CDR3 reads CASSLWGGSSYNEQFF. CDR3 nucleotides: TGTGCCAGCAGCTTATGGGGCGGGAGCTCCTACAATGAGCAGTTCTTC.

The gene calls are TRBV25-1 and TRBJ1-1; no clear D gene. Trimming left V 1 base short and J 4 bases short, with 7 bases between. Germline V gene data show CDR1 as MGHDK and CDR2 as SYGVNS. There are 13 residues in the CDR3. CDR3 region: CASSELPGTEAFF. The CDR3 coding sequence is TGTGCCAGCAGTGAATTGCCGGGCACTGAAGCTTTCTTT.

The V and J genes are TRBV2 and TRBJ2-6; the D gene could be TRBD1 or TRBD2 (5 bases each). With 6 bases removed from V and 4 bases from J, the gap between germline ends came to 13 bases. Per the germline V gene, CDR1 is SNHLY and CDR2 is FYNNEI. This CDR3 is built from 15 residues. CDR3 region: CASSGTALGANVLTF. The CDR3 DNA reads TGTGCCAGCAGCGGGACGGCGCTCGGGGCCAACGTCCTGACTTTC.

This clonotype was seen a handful of times. CDR3 sequence (DNA): TGCGCCAGCAGCATCGGGACAGGGGTACCGAACGAGCAGTACTTC. Protein product: CASSIGTGVPNEQYF. The rearrangement uses TRBV5-1 and TRBJ2-7; 10 bases map to TRBD1. The CDR3 sequence is 15 residues long. V was clipped by 4 bases and J by 5 bases; unmatched bases: 9. Per germline, CDR1 SGHRS and CDR2 YFSETQ.

This clonotype was seen a handful of times. The rearrangement links TRBV7-2 to TRBJ2-7; D is perhaps TRBD2 (6 bases). Germline V gene sequence: CDR1 SGHTA, CDR2 FQGNSA. This CDR3 region has 16 residues. Between the trimmed V and J ends, which lost 5 bases and 1 base, there was a span of 18 bases. The CDR3: CASSPVGGTLSYEQYF. CDR3 nucleotides: TGTGCCAGCAGCCCGGTGGGTGGGACTCTTTCCTACGAGCAGTACTTC.

The chain carries TRBV4-2 and TRBJ2-4; 8 positions agree with TRBD2. J lost 8 bases, V lost 9 bases, and 15 bases had no gene match. This CDR3 spans 15 amino acids. Germline loops: CDR1 LGHNA, CDR2 YNFKEQ. The CDR3 coding sequence is TGTGCCAGTAGGTTAGGCGGGGGGCCAAGGGACATTCAGTACTTC. Amino acid sequence: CASRLGGGPRDIQYF.